This entry lists 9 T cell receptor beta chains sequenced from one sample in a study of early T cells in non-severe SARS-CoV-2 infection. TCRdb ran MiXCR on the 5' RACE reads and lists one entry per CDR3 protein. The repertoire holds 61,000 or so distinct CDR3 sequences, with 12% as singletons. The sample here was whole blood, taken at baseline. The receptors derive from an adult who was a healthcare worker with PCR-confirmed SARS-CoV-2 infection or an uninfected control (not recorded which). The donor label of this sample is uncertain.

There are many counts of this clonotype. This chain joins TRBV20-1 and TRBJ2-3; 11 nucleotides agree with TRBD1. Per the germline V gene, CDR1 is DFQATT and CDR2 is SNEGSKA (reference sequence). Trimming cost V 6 bases and J 3 bases; bases outside gene matches: 5. There are 14 residues in the CDR3. The CDR3 reads CSAVGTGGTDTQYF. The CDR3 DNA follows: TGCAGTGCGGTCGGGACAGGGGGAACAGATACGCAGTATTTT.

This clonotype was detected many times. The rearrangement links TRBV2 to TRBJ2-3; either TRBD1 or TRBD2 may supply D (5 bases each). The germline CDR1 and CDR2 sequences are SNHLY and FYNNEI. CDR3 length equals 15 residues. The germline V and J ends were trimmed by 6 bases and 2 bases, with 15 bases remaining between them. CDR3 in amino acids: CASSGTLTFTDTQYF. The CDR3 nucleotides are TGTGCCAGCAGCGGGACCTTAACTTTCACAGATACGCAGTATTTT.

In this sample, this clonotype turned up a few times. This CDR3 is CAWSGGPSDTQYF. The DNA of the CDR3 is TGTGCCTGGAGTGGCGGACCGTCAGATACGCAGTATTTT. The rearrangement joins TRBV30 to TRBJ2-3; no clear D gene. Trimming took 1 base from V and 4 from J, leaving 9 bases between them. CDR1 is GTSNPN and CDR2 is SVGIG in the germline V gene (reference sequence). The CDR3 extends over 13 amino acids.

The sample holds a few counts of this clonotype. The chain couples TRBV12-3 or TRBV12-4 to TRBJ1-1, with 8 bases lining up with TRBD1. The CDR3 loop spans 13 amino acids. The V gene end was trimmed by 6 bases and the J gene end by 4 bases; junction bases not matched to a gene: 4. The CDR3 nucleotides are TGTGCCAGCAGGAGGACAGGGTTCACTGAAGCTTTCTTT. Its translation is CASRRTGFTEAFF.

This sequence joins TRBV13 and TRBJ2-7, with 8 nucleotides matching TRBD2. V gave up 5 bases and J gave up 5 bases; unmatched junction bases: 5. CDR1 and CDR2 (germline): PRHDT, FYEKMQ (reference sequence). This CDR3 region has 13 residues. Here the CDR3 DNA reads TGTGCCAGCAGCCAGGGACTAGTTGACGAGCAGTACGTC. Amino acid sequence: CASSQGLVDEQYV.

In this sample, this clonotype turned up many times. V gene TRBV24-1 combines with J gene TRBJ2-5; no clear D. Per germline, CDR1 KGHDR and CDR2 SFDVKD. This CDR3 has 13 amino acids. V was clipped by 0 bases and J by 6 bases, with 7 bases between them. CDR3 in amino acids: CATSDLLGKTQYF. In nucleotides, the CDR3 is TGTGCCACCAGTGATTTGTTGGGTAAGACCCAGTACTTC.

This clonotype appeared many times. The chain combines TRBV12-3 or TRBV12-4 with TRBJ2-3, with D maybe TRBD2 (5 bases). CDR3 size: 13 residues. The germline V and J ends were trimmed by 6 bases and 5 bases, with 12 bases remaining between them. CDR3 in DNA: TGTGCCAGCAGCCGAACTAGAGGAGATACGCAGTATTTT. It is translated as CASSRTRGDTQYF.

A few counts support this clonotype. The chain couples TRBV2 to TRBJ2-2; TRBD2 aligns across 10 bases. V gave up 8 bases and J gave up 0 bases; unmatched junction bases: 3. Per germline, CDR1 SNHLY and CDR2 FYNNEI. The CDR3 extends over 15 amino acids. CDR3 region: CASGTSVPNTGELFF. The CDR3, as DNA: TGTGCCAGCGGGACTAGCGTACCGAACACCGGGGAGCTGTTTTTT. Looking up the rest from reference TRBV2 and TRBJ2-2 gives the full variable domain: EPEVTQTPSHQVTQMGQEVILRCVPISNHLYFYWYRQILGQKVEFLVSFYNNEISEKSEIFDDQFSVERPDGSNFTLKIRSTKLEDSAMYFCASGTSVPNTGELFFGEGSRLTVL.

This clonotype was seen a handful of times. This rearrangement joins TRBV11-2 to TRBJ2-5; tentatively, D is TRBD1 or TRBD2 (5 bases each). Trimming shortened V by 3 bases and J by 1 base, and 15 bases separated the two germline ends. The CDR3 has 16 amino acids. CDR1 and CDR2 from the germline V gene are SGHAT and FQNNGV. CDR3 sequence (DNA): TGTGCCAGCAGCTTGCGTAATCTTGGGGGCCAAGAGACCCAGTACTTC. This encodes CASSLRNLGGQETQYF.